Reported below is one T cell receptor beta chain. The CDR3 is made up of 16 amino acids. Trimming took off 1 base at V and 4 bases at J, with 15 bases between the two ends. The germline CDR1 and CDR2 sequences are SEHNR and FQNEAQ (reference sequence). This sample is drawn from a study of shared clonotypes between healthy human individuals. Background on the study: CD8 memory received one plate per donor, CD8 naive two, CD4 memory three and CD4 naive three.

Here immunoSEQ multiplex PCR was the method, and the copy in TCRdb shows in-frame clones only, minus some. The sample yields over 2 million clones, around 93% seen once. The rearrangement uses TRBV7-9 and TRBJ2-3; no firm D call. The sequenced sample consisted of naive CD4+ T cells from PBMCs. The subset is: CD45RA+ positively selected. This sequence was found in a man aged 18 to 29 in good health. Some clones in this sample may be carry-over from other donors' samples. The CDR3 DNA is TGTGCCAGCAGCTTAGGAGTGAGGACGGATGCAGATACGCAGTATTTT. This codes for CASSLGVRTDADTQYF.